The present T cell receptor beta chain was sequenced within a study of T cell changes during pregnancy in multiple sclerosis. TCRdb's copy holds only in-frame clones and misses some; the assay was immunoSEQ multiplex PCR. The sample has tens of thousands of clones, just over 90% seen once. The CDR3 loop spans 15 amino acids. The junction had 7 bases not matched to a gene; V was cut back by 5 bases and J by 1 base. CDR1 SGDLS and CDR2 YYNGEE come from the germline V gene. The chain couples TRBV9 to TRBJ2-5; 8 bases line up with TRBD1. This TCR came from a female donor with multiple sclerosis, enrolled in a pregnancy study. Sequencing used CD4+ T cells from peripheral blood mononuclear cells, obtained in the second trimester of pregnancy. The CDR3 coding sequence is TGTGCCAGCAGTGGGACAGGCCTCCTCCAAGAGACCCAGTACTTC. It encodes CASSGTGLLQETQYF.